The 3 T cell receptor beta chains below were found in one sample sequenced in a study of T-cell reconstitution after alpha-beta-depleted transplantation in children. A library of TCRbeta sequences, prepared with unique molecular identifiers, was generated. TCRdb re-called the PCR reads with MiXCR, one entry per CDR3 protein. The sample carries around 670,000 distinct CDR3 sequences, around 12% recorded once. The input for sequencing was PBMCs, taken before TCRalphabeta/CD19-depleted stem cell transplant. These receptors all come from a girl aged 2-10 years with congenital amegakaryocytic thrombocytopenia, due to receive a stem cell transplant.

This clonotype has ten or more counts. The genes are TRBV7-9 and TRBJ2-7; 11 bases align to TRBD2. Germline V gene lookup returns CDR1 SEHNR and CDR2 FQNEAQ (reference sequence). The CDR3 has 16 amino acids. J gave up 0 bases and V 2 bases, and 3 bases lay outside the gene matches. The CDR3 bases are TGTGCCAGCAGCTTACTAGCGGGAGGAAGCTCCTACGAGCAGTACTTC. Protein sequence: CASSLLAGGSSYEQYF.

This clonotype was observed many times. The rearrangement uses TRBV9 and TRBJ2-1, with 7 bases aligning to TRBD2. The length of the CDR3 is 14 residues. V trimming: 2 bases; J trimming: 6 bases; junction bases outside the gene matches: 5. Germline loops: CDR1 SGDLS, CDR2 YYNGEE. CDR3 nucleotides: TGTGCCAGCAGCGTGGGCGGGAGAGGCAATGAGCAGTTCTTC. Translation gives CASSVGGRGNEQFF.

The chain uses TRBV4-1 and TRBJ2-1; TRBD1 agrees at 7 bases. Trimming took 1 base from V and 3 from J; bases not matched to a gene: 12. This CDR3 is 18 amino acids long. Germline assignment: CDR1 MGHRA and CDR2 YSYEKL. CDR3 nucleotide sequence: TGCGCCAGCAGCCAAGCACAGGGGTCCGGATTCTTCTACAATGAGCAGTTCTTC. Amino acids: CASSQAQGSGFFYNEQFF.